This is a list of T cell receptor beta chains from one sample in a study of T cell clonotyping in hematopoietic cell transplantation. TCRdb's table, derived via immunoSEQ multiplex PCR, lists solely in-frame clones and lacks some. Among some 13,000 clones, roughly 92% were seen once, and the ten largest hold less than 9.5%. Sequences were derived from PBMCs, sampled 100 days after allogeneic stem cell transplant. Receptors were obtained from a female patient in her fifties who had an allogeneic stem cell transplant from an unrelated donor, so the T cells may come from the graft donor. Some clones in this sample may be carry-over from other donors' samples. Both conserved end residues are part of each CDR3. The D gene is left open where the match is weak. Some rows have no size entry. The others give once, few or many, or a class for an expanded clone.

size: .; V: TRBV19; length: 14; J: TRBJ1-1; D: .; CDR3: CASSIATRNTEAFF; DNA: TGTGCCAGTAGTATAGCCACCCGGAACACTGAAGCTTTCTTT
size: .; V: TRBV7-8; length: 16; J: TRBJ2-1; D: TRBD2; CDR3: CASSLVGTSGYNEQFF; DNA: TGTGCCAGCAGCTTAGTAGGGACTAGCGGTTACAATGAGCAGTTCTTC
size: .; V: TRBV28; length: 13; J: TRBJ1-2; D: .; CDR3: CASSLGGYYGYTF; DNA: TGTGCCAGCAGTTTAGGGGGTTACTATGGCTACACCTTC
size: once; V: TRBV27; length: 14; J: TRBJ1-2; D: .; CDR3: CASSLPGGDYGYTF; DNA: TGTGCCAGCAGTTTACCCGGGGGAGATTATGGCTACACCTTC
size: .; V: TRBV6-6; length: 14; J: TRBJ1-3; D: TRBD1; CDR3: CASSTDRAGNTIYF; DNA: TGTGCCAGCAGTACCGACAGGGCCGGAAACACCATATATTTT
size: once; V: TRBV19; length: 17; J: TRBJ1-5; D: .; CDR3: CASSMVRSSIKDQPQHF; DNA: TGTGCCAGTAGTATGGTCAGGTCCTCAATTAAGGATCAGCCCCAGCATTTT
size: .; V: TRBV4-2; length: 15; J: TRBJ2-7; D: TRBD1; CDR3: CASSSGTGVFYEQYF; DNA: TGTGCCAGCAGCTCCGGGACAGGGGTTTTCTACGAGCAGTACTTC
size: .; V: TRBV5-1; length: 15; J: TRBJ1-2; D: TRBD1; CDR3: CASSSGQGTDYGYTF; DNA: TGCGCCAGCAGCTCAGGACAGGGAACAGACTATGGCTACACCTTC
size: .; V: TRBV5-1; length: 16; J: TRBJ1-4; D: .; CDR3: CASSLRSITGNEKLFF; DNA: TGCGCCAGCAGCTTACGGTCTATTACAGGGAATGAAAAACTGTTTTTT
size: .; V: TRBV7-2; length: 16; J: TRBJ2-7; D: TRBD2; CDR3: CASSGVRGGGAEEQYF; DNA: TGTGCCAGCAGCGGAGTGAGGGGCGGGGGGGCGGAAGAGCAGTACTTC
size: once; V: TRBV29-1; length: 13; J: TRBJ2-2; D: .; CDR3: CSVLRDYTGELFF; DNA: TGCAGCGTTTTGCGGGACTACACCGGGGAGCTGTTTTTT
size: .; V: TRBV6-5; length: 16; J: TRBJ1-5; D: .; CDR3: CASSYSTVTSNQPQHF; DNA: TGTGCCAGCAGTTACTCAACAGTTACTAGCAATCAGCCCCAGCATTTT
size: .; V: TRBV2; length: 14; J: TRBJ1-2; D: .; CDR3: CASRIGQSNYGYTF; DNA: TGTGCCAGCAGAATCGGACAGTCTAACTATGGCTACACCTTC
size: .; V: TRBV14; length: 14; J: TRBJ1-2; D: .; CDR3: CASSQSTGLGGYTF; DNA: TGTGCCAGCAGCCAGAGCACAGGTCTCGGTGGCTACACCTTC
size: .; V: TRBV28; length: 13; J: TRBJ1-1; D: .; CDR3: CASGAVVNTEAFF; DNA: TGTGCCAGCGGCGCGGTAGTGAACACTGAAGCTTTCTTT
size: .; V: TRBV11-2; length: 15; J: TRBJ1-1; D: TRBD1; CDR3: CASSSGQGGDGKAFF; DNA: TGTGCCAGCAGCTCAGGACAGGGTGGCGACGGTAAGGCTTTCTTT
size: .; V: TRBV5-4; length: 13; J: TRBJ2-1; D: TRBD1; CDR3: CASSRGQSDGQFF; DNA: TGTGCCAGCAGCCGGGGACAGTCCGACGGGCAGTTCTTC
size: .; V: TRBV21-1; length: 15; J: TRBJ2-7; D: .; CDR3: CASSARQGALYEQYF; DNA: TGTGCCAGCAGCGCCCGACAGGGGGCTCTTTACGAGCAGTACTTC
size: .; V: TRBV28; length: 16; J: TRBJ1-2; D: .; CDR3: CASSSPETGYAYGYTF; DNA: TGTGCCAGCAGTTCCCCCGAAACAGGGTACGCCTATGGCTACACCTTC
size: .; V: TRBV19; length: 17; J: TRBJ2-6; D: .; CDR3: CASSIVHGPSGANVLTF; DNA: TGTGCCAGTAGTATAGTCCATGGACCCTCTGGGGCCAACGTCCTGACTTTC
size: .; V: TRBV28; length: 14; J: TRBJ1-5; D: TRBD1; CDR3: CASSLDRGNQPQHF; DNA: TGTGCCAGCAGCCTAGACAGGGGCAACCAGCCCCAGCATTTT
size: .; V: TRBV5-1; length: 15; J: TRBJ2-7; D: TRBD2; CDR3: CASSLGLAGTYEQYF; DNA: TGCGCCAGCAGCTTGGGGCTAGCGGGGACCTACGAGCAGTACTTC
size: .; V: TRBV4-3; length: 17; J: TRBJ1-2; D: .; CDR3: CASSQDRGDPTPYGYTF; DNA: TGCGCCAGCAGCCAAGATCGTGGGGATCCCACGCCGTATGGCTACACCTTC
size: .; V: TRBV4-2; length: 18; J: TRBJ1-2; D: .; CDR3: CASSHPSPIGGADYGYTF; DNA: TGTGCCAGCAGCCACCCTTCCCCCATTGGGGGGGCAGACTATGGCTACACCTTC
size: .; V: TRBV6-4; length: 15; J: TRBJ2-1; D: TRBD2; CDR3: CASSESRGGANEQFF; DNA: TGTGCCAGCAGTGAATCGCGCGGGGGGGCTAATGAGCAGTTCTTC
size: .; V: TRBV27; length: 15; J: TRBJ2-1; D: .; CDR3: CASSDRRVGYNEQFF; DNA: TGTGCCAGCAGTGACAGGAGGGTGGGCTACAATGAGCAGTTCTTC
size: .; V: TRBV6-6; length: 12; J: TRBJ2-1; D: .; CDR3: CASSTVGDEQFF; DNA: TGTGCCAGCAGTACTGTGGGGGATGAGCAGTTCTTC
size: few; V: TRBV30; length: 15; J: TRBJ1-3; D: .; CDR3: CAWSVDGASGNTIYF; DNA: TGTGCCTGGAGTGTCGACGGGGCCTCTGGAAACACCATATATTTT
size: .; V: TRBV28; length: 12; J: TRBJ1-1; D: .; CDR3: CASSWGVPEAFF; DNA: TGTGCCAGCAGTTGGGGAGTGCCTGAAGCTTTCTTT
size: .; V: TRBV11-2; length: 16; J: TRBJ2-5; D: TRBD2; CDR3: CASSSSQREGLQTQYF; DNA: TGTGCCAGCAGCTCGTCCCAGCGGGAGGGCCTCCAGACCCAGTACTTC
size: .; V: TRBV2; length: 13; J: TRBJ1-1; D: TRBD1; CDR3: CASSSTGDTEAFF; DNA: TGTGCCAGCAGTTCAACAGGGGACACTGAAGCTTTCTTT
size: once; V: TRBV5-1; length: 14; J: TRBJ2-5; D: .; CDR3: CASSLTTGQETQYF; DNA: TGCGCCAGCAGCTTGACGACGGGACAAGAGACCCAGTACTTC
size: .; V: TRBV4-2; length: 14; J: TRBJ1-4; D: .; CDR3: CASSQKIINEKLFF; DNA: TGTGCCAGCAGCCAAAAGATCATAAATGAAAAACTGTTTTTT
size: .; V: TRBV5-1; length: 16; J: TRBJ2-1; D: .; CDR3: CASSWPGTGDVNEQFF; DNA: TGCGCCAGCAGCTGGCCCGGGACTGGAGATGTCAATGAGCAGTTCTTC
size: .; V: TRBV4-1; length: 15; J: TRBJ2-1; D: .; CDR3: CASRPRDTSYNEQFF; DNA: TGCGCCAGCAGGCCACGGGATACCTCCTACAATGAGCAGTTCTTC
size: .; V: TRBV5-6; length: 13; J: TRBJ1-2; D: TRBD1; CDR3: CASSQTGYHGYTF; DNA: TGTGCCAGCAGCCAGACAGGGTACCATGGCTACACCTTC
size: once; V: TRBV19; length: 12; J: TRBJ1-2; D: .; CDR3: CASSIEWIGYTF; DNA: TGTGCCAGTAGTATAGAGTGGATTGGCTACACCTTC
size: once; V: TRBV5-6; length: 14; J: TRBJ2-7; D: .; CDR3: CASTPEGEPYEQYF; DNA: TGTGCCAGCACCCCGGAAGGGGAGCCCTACGAGCAGTACTTC
size: .; V: TRBV2; length: 16; J: TRBJ2-1; D: TRBD1; CDR3: CASSIPKGTGSVRQFF; DNA: TGTGCCAGCAGTATACCCAAAGGGACAGGGAGCGTGAGGCAGTTCTTC
size: .; V: TRBV19; length: 11; J: TRBJ2-5; D: .; CDR3: CASSISETQYF; DNA: TGTGCCAGTAGTATATCAGAGACCCAGTACTTC
size: few; V: TRBV10-2; length: 14; J: TRBJ2-1; D: .; CDR3: CASAVTDLGNEQFF; DNA: TGCGCCAGTGCGGTGACCGACCTCGGCAATGAGCAGTTCTTC
size: .; V: TRBV30; length: 13; J: TRBJ1-6; D: TRBD1; CDR3: CAWETGGRSPLHF; DNA: TGTGCCTGGGAGACAGGGGGACGCTCACCCCTCCACTTT
size: .; V: TRBV7-9; length: 15; J: TRBJ2-1; D: TRBD2; CDR3: CASSSIAGGDNEQFF; DNA: TGTGCCAGCAGCTCGATAGCGGGAGGGGACAATGAGCAGTTCTTC
size: .; V: TRBV7-2; length: 15; J: TRBJ2-7; D: TRBD1; CDR3: CASSSGTGVFYEQYF; DNA: TGTGCCAGCAGCTCCGGGACAGGGGTTTTCTACGAGCAGTACTTC
size: .; V: TRBV7-9; length: 14; J: TRBJ2-3; D: TRBD1; CDR3: CASSPGGSTDTQYF; DNA: TGTGCCAGCAGCCCAGGGGGCTCTACAGATACGCAGTATTTT
size: .; V: TRBV7-8; length: 15; J: TRBJ2-2; D: TRBD1; CDR3: CASSWDSANTGELFF; DNA: TGTGCCAGCAGTTGGGACAGCGCGAACACCGGGGAGCTGTTTTTT
size: .; V: TRBV28; length: 16; J: TRBJ2-5; D: .; CDR3: CATGSGWGALKETQYF; DNA: TGTGCCACCGGGAGTGGTTGGGGGGCCCTGAAAGAGACCCAGTACTTC
size: .; V: TRBV6-1; length: 15; J: TRBJ1-5; D: TRBD1; CDR3: CASKGTGIAYQPQHF; DNA: TGTGCCAGCAAGGGGACAGGGATCGCCTATCAGCCCCAGCATTTT